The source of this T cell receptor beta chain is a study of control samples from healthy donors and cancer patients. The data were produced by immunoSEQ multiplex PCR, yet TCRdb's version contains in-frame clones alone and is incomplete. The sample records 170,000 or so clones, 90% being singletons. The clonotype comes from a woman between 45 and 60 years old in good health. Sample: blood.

The CDR3 DNA follows: TGTGCCAGCAGCCTGGGACAGCGGAATGGCTACACCTTC. Translated, it gives CASSLGQRNGYTF. The chain is built from TRBV12-3 or TRBV12-4 and TRBJ1-2; 7 bases map to TRBD1. This CDR3 is 13 amino acids long. The J segment lost 6 bases and the V segment lost 6 bases, leaving 7 bases of the junction unmatched.